What follows are 4 T cell receptor beta chains derived from one specimen sequenced in a study of T cell responses to AZD1222 COVID-19 vaccine. Clones were sequenced by immunoSEQ multiplex PCR, and TCRdb holds only the in-frame ones, with some missing. The table records 95,000 to 110,000 clones, roughly 88% of them present only once. This sample comprised peripheral blood, obtained on day 0 of AZD1222 vaccination. Receptors originate from an adult in good health.

The chain recombines TRBV6-4 with TRBJ2-2, with D tentatively TRBD2 (7 bases). The CDR3 runs 15 residues. With 0 bases removed from V and 6 bases from J, the gap between germline ends came to 11 bases. The germline V gene encodes CDR1 MRHNA and CDR2 SNTAGT. In DNA form, the CDR3 reads TGTGCCAGCAGTGACTCGATGGGGGGGCCCGGGGAGCTGTTTTTT. Amino acids: CASSDSMGGPGELFF.

The chain carries TRBV13 and TRBJ1-2; possibly TRBD1 for D (5 bases). V shed 2 bases and J shed 0 bases, with 13 bases lying between them. Germline CDR1 and CDR2: PRHDT and FYEKMQ (reference sequence). The CDR3 is 16 amino acids. Written as DNA, the CDR3 is TGTGCCAGCAGCTTAAACGTTGGGACGGCTAACTATGGCTACACCTTC. It is translated as CASSLNVGTANYGYTF.

This clone was detected once. V and J are TRBV5-7 and TRBJ2-7; 11 nucleotides align to TRBD1. TRBV5-7 is annotated as an ORF whose role is uncertain. With V trimmed by 3 bases and J by 5 bases, 13 bases remained unmatched. The CDR3 length is 17 residues. The DNA of the CDR3 is TGTGCCAGCAGCTCACACATAGGGGGACAGGGGGTCCACGAGCAGTACTTC. It encodes CASSSHIGGQGVHEQYF.

The chain combines TRBV7-8 with TRBJ2-7; D perhaps matches TRBD2 (6 bases). Germline V gene sequence: CDR1 SGHVS, CDR2 FQNEAQ. The V end was cut by 1 base, the J end by 6 bases, with 10 bases between. The CDR3 is made up of 13 amino acids. CDR3 in DNA: TGTGCCAGCAGCTTAGGGGCGGGGTCCGAGCAGTACTTC. Translating gives CASSLGAGSEQYF.